This TCR beta chain was captured in a study of blood T cell repertoires in COVID-19. Study details: The United States, Italy and Spain supplied acute and convalescent COVID-19 samples. Sample material is recorded as cDNA or gDNA derived from T cells, B-cell-depleted T cells, or PBMCs.

Source study methods: It was from reference gene primer amplification that nucleated cell counts were estimated. The method was immunoSEQ multiplex PCR; TCRdb's version includes in-frame clones alone and lacks a portion of them. That table supplies the V and J calls and clone size; D and trimming were determined from the DNA. The sample yields 90,000 or so clones, roughly nine tenths seen once. This clone was detected only once. This CDR3 comprises 14 residues. Germline V gene sequence: CDR1 MNHEY, CDR2 SVGAGI. V was pared by 6 bases and J by 0 bases, with 9 bases between. The V and J genes are TRBV6-5 and TRBJ1-3; D gene unclear. This clonotype originated in a human donor with active COVID-19. The donor label of this sample is uncertain. The specimen was peripheral blood. Written as DNA, the CDR3 is TGTGCCAGCAGACCCGGGAGCTCTGGAAACACCATATATTTT. Translated, it gives CASRPGSSGNTIYF.